This T cell receptor beta chain was observed in a study of T cell changes during pregnancy in multiple sclerosis. The germline gives CDR1 ENHRY, CDR2 SYGVKD. After removal of 6 bases from V and 5 bases from J, the junction contained 6 bases not matched to a gene. The CDR3 covers 16 residues. TCRdb's copy holds only in-frame clones and misses some; the assay was immunoSEQ multiplex PCR. The sample consists of tens of thousands of clones, roughly nine tenths of them appearing once. Sequencing was performed on peripheral blood, taken after pregnancy. V gene TRBV10-3 combines with J gene TRBJ2-5, with 16 bases identical to TRBD2. This sequence originates from a female donor in good health, enrolled as a control in a pregnancy study. DNA for the CDR3: TGTGCCATCAGCCAGGGACTAGCGGGAGGGCTGGAGACCCAGTACTTC. Translation: CAISQGLAGGLETQYF.